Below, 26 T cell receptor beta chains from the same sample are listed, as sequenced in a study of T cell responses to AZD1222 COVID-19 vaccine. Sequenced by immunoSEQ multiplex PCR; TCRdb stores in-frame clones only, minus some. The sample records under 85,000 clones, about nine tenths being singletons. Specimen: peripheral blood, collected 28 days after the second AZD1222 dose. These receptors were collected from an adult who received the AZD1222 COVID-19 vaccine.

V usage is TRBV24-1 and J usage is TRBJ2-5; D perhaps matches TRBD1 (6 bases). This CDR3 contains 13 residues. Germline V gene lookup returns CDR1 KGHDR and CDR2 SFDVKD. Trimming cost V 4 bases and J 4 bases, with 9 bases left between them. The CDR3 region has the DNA TGTGCCACCAGTGACAGAGGGGGAGAGACCCAGTACTTC. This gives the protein CATSDRGGETQYF.

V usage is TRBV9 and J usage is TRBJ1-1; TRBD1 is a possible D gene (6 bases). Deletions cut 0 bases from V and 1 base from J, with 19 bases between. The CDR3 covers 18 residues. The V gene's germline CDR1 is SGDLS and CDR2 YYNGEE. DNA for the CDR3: TGTGCCAGCAGCGTAGGCCCCCTACAGGGTTGGGGGAACACTGAAGCTTTCTTT. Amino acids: CASSVGPLQGWGNTEAFF.

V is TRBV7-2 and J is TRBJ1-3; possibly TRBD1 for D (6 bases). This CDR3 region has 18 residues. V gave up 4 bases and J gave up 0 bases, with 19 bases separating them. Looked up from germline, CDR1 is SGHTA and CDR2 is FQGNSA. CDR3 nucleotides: TGTGCCAGCAGCTCAATCACAGGGTTCGATTTCTCTGGAAACACCATATATTTT. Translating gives CASSSITGFDFSGNTIYF.

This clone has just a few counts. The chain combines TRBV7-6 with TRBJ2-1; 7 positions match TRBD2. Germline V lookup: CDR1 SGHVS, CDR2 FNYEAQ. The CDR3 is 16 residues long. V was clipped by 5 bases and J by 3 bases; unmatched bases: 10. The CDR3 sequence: CASSPPGRGSYNEQFF. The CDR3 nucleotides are TGTGCCAGCAGCCCCCCAGGGCGGGGGAGCTACAATGAGCAGTTCTTC.

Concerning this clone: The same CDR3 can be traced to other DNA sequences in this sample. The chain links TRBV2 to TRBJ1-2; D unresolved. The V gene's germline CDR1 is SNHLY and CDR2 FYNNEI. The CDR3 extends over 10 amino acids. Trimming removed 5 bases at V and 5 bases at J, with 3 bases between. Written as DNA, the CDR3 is TGTGCCAGCAGTCTTTATGGCTACACCTTC. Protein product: CASSLYGYTF.

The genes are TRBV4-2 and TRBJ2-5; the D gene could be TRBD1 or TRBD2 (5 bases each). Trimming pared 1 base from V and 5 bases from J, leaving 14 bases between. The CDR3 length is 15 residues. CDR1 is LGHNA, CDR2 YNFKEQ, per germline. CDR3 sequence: CASSQVWGIRETQYF. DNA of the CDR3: TGTGCCAGCAGCCAAGTCTGGGGGATCAGGGAGACCCAGTACTTC.

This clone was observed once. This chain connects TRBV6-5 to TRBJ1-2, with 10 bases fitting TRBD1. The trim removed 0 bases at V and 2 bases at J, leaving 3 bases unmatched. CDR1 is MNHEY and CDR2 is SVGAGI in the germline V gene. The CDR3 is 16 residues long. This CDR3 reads CASSYSDRGNNYGYTF. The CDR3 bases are TGTGCCAGCAGTTACTCGGACAGGGGGAACAACTATGGCTACACCTTC.

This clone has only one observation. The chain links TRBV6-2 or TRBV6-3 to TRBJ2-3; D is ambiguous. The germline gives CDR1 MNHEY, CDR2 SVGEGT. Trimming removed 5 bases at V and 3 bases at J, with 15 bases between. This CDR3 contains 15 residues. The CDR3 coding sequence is TGTGCCAGCAGTCCCGGAAGGAGAGATACAGATACGCAGTATTTT. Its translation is CASSPGRRDTDTQYF.

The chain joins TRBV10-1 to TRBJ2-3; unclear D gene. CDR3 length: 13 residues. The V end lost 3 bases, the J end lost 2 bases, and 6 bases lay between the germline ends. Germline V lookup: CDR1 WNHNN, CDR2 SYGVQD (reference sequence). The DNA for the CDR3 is TGCGCCAGCAGTGAACAGACCACAGATACGCAGTATTTT. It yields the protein CASSEQTTDTQYF.

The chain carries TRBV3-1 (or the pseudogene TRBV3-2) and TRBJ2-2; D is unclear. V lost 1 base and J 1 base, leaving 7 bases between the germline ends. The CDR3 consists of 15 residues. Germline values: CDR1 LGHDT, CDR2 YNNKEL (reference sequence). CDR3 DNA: TGTGCCAGCAGCCAAGTGAGGATGAACACCGGGGAGCTGTTTTTT. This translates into CASSQVRMNTGELFF.

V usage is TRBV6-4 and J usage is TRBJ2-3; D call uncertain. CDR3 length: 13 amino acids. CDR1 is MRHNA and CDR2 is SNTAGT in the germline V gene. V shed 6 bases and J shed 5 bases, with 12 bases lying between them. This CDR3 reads CASREMPGDTQYF. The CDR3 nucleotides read TGTGCCAGCAGAGAAATGCCAGGAGATACGCAGTATTTT.

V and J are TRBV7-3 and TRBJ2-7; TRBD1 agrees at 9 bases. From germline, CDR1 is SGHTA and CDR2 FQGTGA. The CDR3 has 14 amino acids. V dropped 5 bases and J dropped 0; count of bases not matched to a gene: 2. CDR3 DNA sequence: TGTGCCAGCAGCGTGGGACAGGGCTCCTACGAGCAGTACTTC. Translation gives CASSVGQGSYEQYF. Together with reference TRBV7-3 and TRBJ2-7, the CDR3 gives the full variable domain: GAGVSQTPSNKVTEKGKYVELRCDPISGHTALYWYRQSLGQGPEFLIYFQGTGAADDSGLPNDRFFAVRPEGSVSTLKIQRTERGDSAVYLCASSVGQGSYEQYFGPGTRLTVT.

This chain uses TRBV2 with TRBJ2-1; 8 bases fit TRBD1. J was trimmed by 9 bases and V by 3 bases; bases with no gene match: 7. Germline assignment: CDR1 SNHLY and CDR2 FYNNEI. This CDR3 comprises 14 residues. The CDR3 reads CASSEGQVIAEQFF. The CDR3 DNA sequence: TGTGCCAGCAGTGAGGGACAGGTAATAGCTGAGCAGTTCTTC.

The DNA for the CDR3 is TGTGCCAGCAGTTACTTCTACGAGCAGTACTTC. Residues: CASSYFYEQYF. The chain employs TRBV6-2 or TRBV6-3 and TRBJ2-7; D is undetermined. This CDR3 contains 11 residues. From germline, CDR1 is MNHEY and CDR2 SVGEGT. Deletions cut 1 base from V and 3 bases from J, with 1 base between.

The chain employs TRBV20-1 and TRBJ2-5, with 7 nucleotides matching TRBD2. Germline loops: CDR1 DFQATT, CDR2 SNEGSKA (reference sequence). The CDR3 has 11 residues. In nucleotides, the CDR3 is TGCAGCAAAAGGGAGGGAGAGACCCAGTACTTC. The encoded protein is CSKREGETQYF.

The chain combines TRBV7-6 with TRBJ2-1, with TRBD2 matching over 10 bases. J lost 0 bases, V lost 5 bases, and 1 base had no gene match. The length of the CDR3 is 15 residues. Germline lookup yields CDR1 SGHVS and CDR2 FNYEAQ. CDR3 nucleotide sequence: TGTGCCAGCAGCCCTAGCGGGAGCTCCTACAATGAGCAGTTCTTC. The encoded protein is CASSPSGSSYNEQFF.

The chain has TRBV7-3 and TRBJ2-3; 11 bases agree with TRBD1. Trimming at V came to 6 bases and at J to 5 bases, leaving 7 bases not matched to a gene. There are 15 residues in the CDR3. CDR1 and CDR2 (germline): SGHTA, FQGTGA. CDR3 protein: CASSRGQGAGDTQYF. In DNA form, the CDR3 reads TGTGCCAGCAGTAGAGGACAGGGGGCAGGAGATACGCAGTATTTT.

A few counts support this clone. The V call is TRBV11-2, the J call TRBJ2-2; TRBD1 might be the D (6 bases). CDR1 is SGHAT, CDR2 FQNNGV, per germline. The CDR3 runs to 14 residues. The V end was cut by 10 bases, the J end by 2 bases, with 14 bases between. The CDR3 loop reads CATHRGINTGELFF. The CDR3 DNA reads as TGTGCCACCCATAGGGGGATTAACACCGGGGAGCTGTTTTTT.

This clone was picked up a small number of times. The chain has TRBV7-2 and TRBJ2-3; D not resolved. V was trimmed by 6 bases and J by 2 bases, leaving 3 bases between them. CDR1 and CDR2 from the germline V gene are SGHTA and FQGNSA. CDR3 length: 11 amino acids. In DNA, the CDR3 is TGTGCCAGCAGAAACACAGATACGCAGTATTTT. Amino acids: CASRNTDTQYF.

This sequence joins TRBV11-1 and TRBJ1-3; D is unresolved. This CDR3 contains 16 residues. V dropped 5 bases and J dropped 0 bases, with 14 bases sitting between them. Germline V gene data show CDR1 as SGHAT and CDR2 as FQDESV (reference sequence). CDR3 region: CASSKQPPSSGNTIYF. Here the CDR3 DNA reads TGTGCCAGCAGCAAACAGCCGCCGAGCTCTGGAAACACCATATATTTT.

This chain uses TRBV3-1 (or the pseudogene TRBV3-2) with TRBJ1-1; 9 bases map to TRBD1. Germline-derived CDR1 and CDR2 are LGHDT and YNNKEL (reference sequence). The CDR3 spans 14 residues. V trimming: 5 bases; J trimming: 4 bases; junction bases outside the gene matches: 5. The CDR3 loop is CASSYGTGSTEAFF. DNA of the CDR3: TGTGCCAGCAGCTACGGGACAGGGTCCACTGAAGCTTTCTTT.

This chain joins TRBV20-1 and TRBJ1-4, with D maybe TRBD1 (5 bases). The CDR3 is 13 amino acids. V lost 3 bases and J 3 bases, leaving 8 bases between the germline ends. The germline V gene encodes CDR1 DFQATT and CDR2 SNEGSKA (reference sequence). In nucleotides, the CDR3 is TGCAGTGCTAGTCGGGGGTCTAATGAAAAACTGTTTTTT. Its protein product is CSASRGSNEKLFF.

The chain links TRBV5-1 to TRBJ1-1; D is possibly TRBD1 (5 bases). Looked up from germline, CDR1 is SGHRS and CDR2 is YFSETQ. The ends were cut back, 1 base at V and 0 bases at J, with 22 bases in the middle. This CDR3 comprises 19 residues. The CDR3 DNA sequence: TGCGCCAGCAGCTTGTTCCCAACGGGACCCAGGGTCATGAACACTGAAGCTTTCTTT. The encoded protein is CASSLFPTGPRVMNTEAFF. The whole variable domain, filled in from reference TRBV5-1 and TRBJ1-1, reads KAGVTQTPRYLIKTRGQQVTLSCSPISGHRSVSWYQQTPGQGLQFLFEYFSETQRNKGNFPGRFSGRQFSNSRSEMNVSTLELGDSALYLCASSLFPTGPRVMNTEAFFGQGTRLTVV.

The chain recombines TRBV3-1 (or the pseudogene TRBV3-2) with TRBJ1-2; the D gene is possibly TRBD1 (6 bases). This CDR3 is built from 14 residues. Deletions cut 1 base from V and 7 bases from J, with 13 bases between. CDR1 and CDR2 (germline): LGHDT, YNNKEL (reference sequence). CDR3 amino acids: CASSQGQGRSGYTF. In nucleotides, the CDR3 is TGTGCCAGCAGCCAAGGGCAGGGGCGCAGTGGCTACACCTTC.

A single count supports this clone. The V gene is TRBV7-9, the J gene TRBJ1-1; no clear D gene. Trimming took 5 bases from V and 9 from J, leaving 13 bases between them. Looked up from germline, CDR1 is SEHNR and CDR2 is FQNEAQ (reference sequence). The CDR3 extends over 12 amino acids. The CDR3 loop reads CASSVGERQAFF. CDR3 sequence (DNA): TGTGCCAGCAGCGTTGGAGAGCGCCAAGCTTTCTTT. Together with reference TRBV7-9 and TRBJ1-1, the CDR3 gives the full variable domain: DTGVSQNPRHKITKRGQNVTFRCDPISEHNRLYWYRQTLGQGPEFLTYFQNEAQLEKSRLLSDRFSAERPKGSFSTLEIQRTEQGDSAMYLCASSVGERQAFFGQGTRLTVV.

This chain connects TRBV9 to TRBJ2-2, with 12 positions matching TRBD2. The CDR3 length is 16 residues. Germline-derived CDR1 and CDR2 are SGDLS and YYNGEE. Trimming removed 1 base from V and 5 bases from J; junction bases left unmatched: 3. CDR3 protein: CASSVLAGGPTGELFF. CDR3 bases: TGTGCCAGCAGCGTACTAGCGGGAGGGCCAACCGGGGAGCTGTTTTTT.